The T cell receptor (beta chain) described here comes from a study of synovial regulatory T cells in juvenile arthritis (dated by TCRdb to about 2015). About the investigation overall: Of the sequenced patients, a few were therapy-naive, one was treated with methotrexate plus infliximab, several were treated with methotrexate, and one lacked treatment information. The study compared the TCRbeta CDR3 repertoires of blood iaTreg cells, other blood Treg cells and synovial fluid Treg cells taken from matched patient samples. Although effector T cell subsets in the cohort were also sequenced for comparisons, the Treg dataset on its own covers only blood and synovial fluid Treg cells. Treg and Teff subsets from fewer than 14 JIA patients with active disease were included in the TCR repertoire comparisons. Overall study results and their limits: Synovial Treg cells shared more CDR3 sequences with iaTreg cells than with other blood Treg cells, and Chao-Jaccard similarity confirmed that synovial Treg cells were more closely related to iaTreg cells. Blood iaTreg cells showed lower TCR diversity than other blood Treg cells, consistent with antigen-driven expansion. Across patients, iaTreg TCR repertoires were largely private, and these iaTreg repertoires partially overlapped with synovial Teff and blood CPL repertoires.

TCR repertoire donors were roughly eleven juvenile idiopathic arthritis patients with active disease who had not reached inactive disease, 3 polyarticular and 8 oligoarticular. A median age of around 10 years (range roughly 2.1-22.9) and a median disease duration of 7 years (range 0.2-19.1) were recorded for the TCR-sequenced patients. Samples for TCR repertoire analysis were collected at two centres in Italy. Peripheral blood mononuclear cells were separated on a Histopaque-1077 density gradient and then cryopreserved in approximately 90% FCS with approximately 10% DMSO. Via the germline V gene (reference sequence), CDR1 is LNHDA and CDR2 SQIVND. From the cysteine up to the phenylalanine, the CDR3 has a length of 16 residues. No DNA has been recorded. The library was made by the immunoSEQ multiplex PCR assay. Adaptive Biotechnologies carried out the TCRbeta CDR3 sequencing. Processing in the source paper ran as follows. Repertoire similarity was assessed using the Chao-modified Jaccard index and the median clonotype overlap from 200 random subsamples at equal sample size. Similarity analyses used either productive nucleotide sequences or in silico-translated amino acid sequences. Hierarchical clustering with single linkage and t-SNE based on Chao-modified Jaccard distances were used to compare repertoires. Repertoire diversity was assessed with the Renyi index over a range of alpha values after the sample sizes were normalised. TCRdb carries this immuneACCESS record with in-frame sequences only. Its versions omit some clonotypes, under half of them owing to an unresolved V gene in the studies checked, with the rest unexplained. V and J calls and clone size are copied from that table; D and trimming were computed from the DNA. The table held for this sample gives just under 10,000 clones. The biggest ten clones account for more than 0.85% of the sample.

As to this clone: Its antigen target is currently unknown.

This TCR was sampled from a donor aged 2-30 years with juvenile idiopathic arthritis. Recombination connected TRBV19 to TRBJ1-2. The specimen was Treg cells from blood. The cell subset or site label of this sample denotes: remaining (HLA-DR-negative) circulating blood Treg cells. CDR3 protein: CASKKGVGGRLYGYTF.